This T cell receptor (beta chain) was profiled in a study of T cell repertoires in cytomegalovirus infection. Study-wide background: It was the public TCR beta signatures that indicated both CMV infection and matching HLA type.

The germline CDR1 and CDR2 sequences are SNHLY and FYNNEI. The CDR3 length is 15 residues. The V segment lost 5 bases and the J segment 4 bases; nucleotides outside the gene matches: 4. Findings and limits, study-wide: Dominant in the ex vivo response were TCR beta clonotypes restricted by HLA-C and specific for CMV. Frequencies of public TCR beta families were cumulated, and this identified carriers of CMV plus the relevant HLA.

About this clonotype: Its matching antigen is unknown.

TCRdb reanalysed the reads using MiXCR and keeps one entry per CDR3 protein. The data show 150,000 to 190,000 distinct CDR3 sequences, about 20% seen once. Sequencing used PBMCs. This TCR was sampled from a human donor in good health (CMV status not recorded). Some clones in this sample may be carry-over from other donors' samples. The gene calls are TRBV2 and TRBJ2-2; 10 positions agree with TRBD1. The CDR3 reads CASSPGTGATGELFF. CDR3 DNA: TGTGCCAGCAGTCCCGGGACAGGGGCCACCGGGGAGCTGTTTTTT.